The sequence of this TCR beta chain was determined in a study of cytomegalovirus exposure and HLA in healthy donors. Whole-study context: From donors who were HLA-typed, an early data release held around 80 million unique TCRs. Study-wide results and caveats: Associated with HLA alleles at 0.05 false discovery rate in a later analysis were 15,000 to 20,000 TCR beta sequences.

CDR1 and CDR2 from the germline V gene are SGHAT and FQNNGV. The CDR3 totals 16 residues. The V gene lost 2 bases and the J gene lost 0 bases, with 12 bases spanning the gap. The PCR ran on 60 Vbeta and 13 Jbeta primers. Clones were read by immunoSEQ multiplex PCR, and TCRdb kept only the in-frame ones, dropping some. The table includes about 180,000 clones, 76% detected once. On this clone: The antigen is not known.

Material for sequencing was PBMCs. The rearrangement uses TRBV11-2 and TRBJ2-3; the D gene is possibly TRBD1 (6 bases). This TCR was sampled from a man aged 18 to 30 in good health and CMV-seronegative. In DNA form, the CDR3 reads TGTGCCAGCAGCTTACTTGAGGGGGAAAGCACAGATACGCAGTATTTT. This gives the protein CASSLLEGESTDTQYF.